The 14 T cell receptor beta chains reported below all come from one sample, sequenced in a study of blood T cell repertoires in COVID-19. TCRdb's table, derived via immunoSEQ multiplex PCR, lists solely in-frame clones and lacks some. Altogether under 55,000 clones are present, approximately 78% being singletons, with the ten largest covering 5.8%. Sequencing was done on a sample of PBMCs or T cells enriched from blood (not recorded which). The receptors shown here come from a woman between 45 and 65 years old with acute COVID-19.

This sequence joins TRBV24-1 and TRBJ2-7, with unresolved D. V shed 11 bases and J shed 7 bases, with 11 bases lying between them. The CDR3 length is 10 residues. Looked up from germline, CDR1 is KGHDR and CDR2 is SFDVKD. The CDR3 region is CANSRREQYF. The DNA for the CDR3 is TGTGCCAACTCTAGAAGGGAGCAGTACTTC.

V is TRBV7-8 and J is TRBJ1-2; 8 positions agree with TRBD1. Unmatched junction bases numbered 5, after V lost 5 bases and J lost 6 bases. Germline V gene data show CDR1 as SGHVS and CDR2 as FQNEAQ. The CDR3 covers 13 residues. The CDR3 DNA reads TGTGCCAGCAGCCTGGACAGGGTTCATGGCTACACCTTC. It codes for CASSLDRVHGYTF.

The chain has TRBV27 and TRBJ1-5; 8 bases fit TRBD1. Germline V CDR1 and CDR2: MNHEY, SMNVEV (reference sequence). The CDR3 sequence is 19 residues long. The V and J ends lost 5 bases and 1 base, in that order; junction bases with no gene match: 16. The CDR3 DNA follows: TGTGCCAGCAGTGGAACAGGGGGTTTGGGACGATTCAGCAATCAGCCCCAGCATTTT. It translates to CASSGTGGLGRFSNQPQHF.

The chain is built from TRBV7-8 and TRBJ1-1; 7 nucleotides line up with TRBD1. The V and J ends lost 0 bases and 9 bases, in that order; junction bases with no gene match: 13. The germline gives CDR1 SGHVS, CDR2 FQNEAQ. This CDR3 contains 16 residues. The CDR3: CASSLAPSQGEEQAFF. The CDR3 region has the DNA TGTGCCAGCAGCTTAGCGCCATCCCAGGGGGAAGAGCAAGCTTTCTTT.

J is TRBJ2-5 and V is TRBV11-2; the match to TRBD2 covers 9 bases. Germline CDR1 is SGHAT and CDR2 is FQNNGV. J lost 5 bases, V lost 5 bases, and 6 bases had no gene match. The CDR3 runs 14 residues. The CDR3 DNA is TGTGCCAGCAGCCCCGGGCTAGCGGGGGAGACCCAGTACTTC. As protein: CASSPGLAGETQYF.

The rearrangement uses TRBV18 and TRBJ1-2; TRBD1 aligns across 8 bases. V was pared by 6 bases and J by 6 bases, with 18 bases of the junction left unmatched. This CDR3 comprises 17 residues. Germline CDR1 reads KGHSH; CDR2 reads LQKENI. The CDR3 sequence: CASSRRNDRGRNDGYTF. CDR3 in DNA: TGTGCCAGCTCCCGACGAAACGACAGGGGAAGGAACGATGGCTACACCTTC.

The chain carries TRBV7-6 and TRBJ2-2, with 7 bases matching TRBD2. J gave up 0 bases and V 3 bases, and 4 bases lay outside the gene matches. The germline V gene has CDR1 SGHVS and CDR2 FNYEAQ. The CDR3 has 16 amino acids. CDR3 bases: TGTGCCAGCAGCTTGGATGCGGGGGCGAACACCGGGGAGCTGTTTTTT. Its protein product is CASSLDAGANTGELFF.

This clone was counted once. The chain combines TRBV27 with TRBJ1-1; possibly TRBD1 for D (6 bases). Looked up from germline, CDR1 is MNHEY and CDR2 is SMNVEV (reference sequence). Trimming left V 5 bases short and J 4 bases short, with 11 bases between. The CDR3 consists of 13 residues. For the CDR3, the DNA is TGTGCCAGCAGTGCCGGGACACCCACTGAAGCTTTCTTT. It specifies CASSAGTPTEAFF.

This clone showed up just once. The chain combines TRBV7-6 with TRBJ1-4; 9 nucleotides line up with TRBD1. The CDR3 has 16 residues. Germline V gives CDR1 SGHVS, CDR2 FNYEAQ. Trimming took 0 bases from V and 7 from J; bases not matched to a gene: 6. This CDR3 reads CASSLAEGQGIEKLFF. DNA for the CDR3: TGTGCCAGCAGCTTAGCGGAAGGACAGGGGATTGAAAAACTGTTTTTT.

The chain carries TRBV10-3 and TRBJ2-1; D possibly corresponds to TRBD2 (6 bases). The CDR3 totals 16 residues. Germline V gene lookup returns CDR1 ENHRY and CDR2 SYGVKD. The germline V and J ends were trimmed by 5 bases and 0 bases, with 14 bases remaining between them. The CDR3 nucleotides read TGTGCCATCAGTACTCCTAGCGCCAGCTCCTACAATGAGCAGTTCTTC. Protein: CAISTPSASSYNEQFF.

The rearrangement joins TRBV6-6 to TRBJ2-2; D is perhaps TRBD2 (5 bases). Trimming took off 5 bases at V and 3 bases at J, with 7 bases between the two ends. Germline CDR1 and CDR2: MNHNY and SVGAGI (reference sequence). The CDR3 covers 13 residues. This CDR3 is CASSNGDTGELFF. The CDR3 DNA reads TGTGCCAGCAGTAACGGGGACACCGGGGAGCTGTTTTTT.

In this sample, this clone turned up once. A junction boundary mismatches the germline segment, possibly from a read error. V gene TRBV9 combines with J gene TRBJ1-2; perhaps TRBD1 as D (6 bases). This CDR3 has 14 amino acids. Germline V gene data show CDR1 as SGDLS and CDR2 as YYNGEE. CDR3 protein: CARSARGGARGYTF. The DNA for the CDR3 is TGTGCCCGCAGCGCGCGGGGGGGGGCGCGAGGCTACACCTTC.

This rearrangement joins TRBV11-2 to TRBJ1-2; no clear D gene. Germline V gene sequence: CDR1 SGHAT, CDR2 FQNNGV. The V end lost 5 bases, the J end lost 1 base, and 11 bases lay between the germline ends. The length of the CDR3 is 14 residues. CDR3 DNA sequence: TGTGCCAGCAGCCCACCCGGGGTTAACTATGGCTACACCTTC. Its translation is CASSPPGVNYGYTF.

This clone was detected a few times. The genes are TRBV3-1 (or the pseudogene TRBV3-2) and TRBJ2-3, with 10 positions matching TRBD2. The CDR3 contains 18 residues. J lost 3 bases, V lost 0 bases, and 9 bases had no gene match. Germline CDR1 reads LGHDT; CDR2 reads YNNKEL (reference sequence). The CDR3 is CASSQDNERGGGTDTQYF. CDR3 DNA: TGTGCCAGCAGCCAAGATAACGAGCGGGGGGGCGGTACAGATACGCAGTATTTT.